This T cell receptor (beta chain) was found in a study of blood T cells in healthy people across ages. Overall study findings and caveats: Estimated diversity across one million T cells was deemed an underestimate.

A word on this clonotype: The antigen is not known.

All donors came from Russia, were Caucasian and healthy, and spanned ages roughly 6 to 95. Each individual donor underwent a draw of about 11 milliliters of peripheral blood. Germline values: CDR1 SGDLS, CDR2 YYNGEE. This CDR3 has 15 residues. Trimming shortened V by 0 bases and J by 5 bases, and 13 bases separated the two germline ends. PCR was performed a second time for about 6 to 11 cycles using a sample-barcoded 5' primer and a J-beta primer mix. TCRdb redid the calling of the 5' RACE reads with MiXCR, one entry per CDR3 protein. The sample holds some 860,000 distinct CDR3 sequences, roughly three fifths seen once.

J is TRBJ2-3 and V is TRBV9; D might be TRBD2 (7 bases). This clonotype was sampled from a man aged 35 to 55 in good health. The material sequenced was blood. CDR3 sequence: CASSVETGGGDTQYF. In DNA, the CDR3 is TGTGCCAGCAGCGTAGAAACGGGGGGCGGAGATACGCAGTATTTT.